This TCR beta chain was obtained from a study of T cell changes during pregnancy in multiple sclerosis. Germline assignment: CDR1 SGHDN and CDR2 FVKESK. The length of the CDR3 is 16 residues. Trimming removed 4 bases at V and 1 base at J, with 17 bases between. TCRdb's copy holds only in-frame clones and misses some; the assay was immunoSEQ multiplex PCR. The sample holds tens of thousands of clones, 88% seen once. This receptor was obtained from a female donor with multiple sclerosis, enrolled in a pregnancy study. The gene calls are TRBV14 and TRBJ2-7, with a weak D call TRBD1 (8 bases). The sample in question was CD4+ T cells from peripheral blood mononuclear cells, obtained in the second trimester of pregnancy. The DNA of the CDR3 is TGTGCCAGCAGCCTAATAACAGGGGGGGGATCCTACGAGCAGTACTTC. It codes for CASSLITGGGSYEQYF.